This TCR beta chain was profiled in a study of cytomegalovirus exposure and HLA in healthy donors. Study information: Clustering assigned roughly 81% of the approximately 400 genotyped donors to the Caucasian-associated ancestry cluster. Overall study findings and caveats: Relative to the approximately 630-donor mean, N-insertions were reportedly fewer in an Asian-associated ancestry cluster in a later analysis.

A word on this clone: The antigen remains undetermined.

The CDR3 has 14 residues. In germline, CDR1 is MNHEY, CDR2 SVGAGI. V lost 6 bases and J 7 bases, leaving 18 bases between the germline ends. It was with 60 Vbeta and 13 Jbeta primers that the PCR ran. The data were produced by immunoSEQ multiplex PCR, yet TCRdb's version contains in-frame clones alone and is incomplete. Of 75,000 to 80,000 clones listed, around four fifths are singletons. The rearrangement joins TRBV6-5 to TRBJ1-2; D remains ambiguous. The sequencing input was PBMCs. The sequence derives from a woman aged 35 to 49 in good health and CMV-seropositive. The CDR3 region is CASSPGSRDRGYTF. The CDR3 DNA reads TGTGCCAGCAGCCCTGGCAGCCGGGATCGTGGCTACACCTTC.